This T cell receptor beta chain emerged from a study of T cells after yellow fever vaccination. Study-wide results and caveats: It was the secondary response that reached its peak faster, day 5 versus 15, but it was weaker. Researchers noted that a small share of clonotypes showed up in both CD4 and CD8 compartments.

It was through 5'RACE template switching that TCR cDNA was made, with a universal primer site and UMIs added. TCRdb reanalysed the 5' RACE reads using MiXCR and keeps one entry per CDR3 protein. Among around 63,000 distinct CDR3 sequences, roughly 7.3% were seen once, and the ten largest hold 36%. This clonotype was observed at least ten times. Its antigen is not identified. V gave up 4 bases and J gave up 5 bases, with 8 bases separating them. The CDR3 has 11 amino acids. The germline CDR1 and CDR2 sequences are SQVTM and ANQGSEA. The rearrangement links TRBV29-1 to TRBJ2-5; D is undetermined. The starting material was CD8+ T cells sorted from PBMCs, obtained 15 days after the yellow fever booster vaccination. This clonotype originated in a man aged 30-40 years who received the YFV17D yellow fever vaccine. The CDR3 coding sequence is TGCAGCGTTGCGGGTTGGGAGACCCAGTACTTC. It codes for CSVAGWETQYF.